This TCR beta chain was recovered during a study of T-cell reconstitution after alpha-beta-depleted transplantation in children. This clonotype was seen only a few times. Antigen specificity is unknown. General study points: Several hundred expanded graft clones reportedly were the source of alpha-beta T cells about two months after transplant. One year after transplant, T-cell counts and diversity came mostly from newly produced T cells.

Unique molecular identifiers were incorporated during preparation of the TCRbeta library. A single record per CDR3 protein comes from TCRdb applying MiXCR to the PCR reads. The sample includes a few hundred thousand distinct CDR3 sequences, 15% to 20% seen only once; the top ten take 25% to 30%. V was cut by 0 bases and J by 8 bases, with 14 bases left in between. Per germline, CDR1 DFQATT and CDR2 SNEGSKA (reference sequence). The CDR3 runs to 14 residues. Sequences were derived from PBMCs, mostly from graft donor cells, sampled 360 days after TCRalphabeta/CD19-depleted stem cell transplant. This TCR was recovered from a boy in the first two years of life who had a stem cell transplant for Wiskott-Aldrich syndrome, so the T cells may come from the graft donor. V usage is TRBV20-1 and J usage is TRBJ2-1; D might be TRBD2 (5 bases). CDR3 coding DNA: TGCAGTGCTAGAGATCTCGGGAAATTGCATGAGCAGTTCTTC. Translated, it gives CSARDLGKLHEQFF.